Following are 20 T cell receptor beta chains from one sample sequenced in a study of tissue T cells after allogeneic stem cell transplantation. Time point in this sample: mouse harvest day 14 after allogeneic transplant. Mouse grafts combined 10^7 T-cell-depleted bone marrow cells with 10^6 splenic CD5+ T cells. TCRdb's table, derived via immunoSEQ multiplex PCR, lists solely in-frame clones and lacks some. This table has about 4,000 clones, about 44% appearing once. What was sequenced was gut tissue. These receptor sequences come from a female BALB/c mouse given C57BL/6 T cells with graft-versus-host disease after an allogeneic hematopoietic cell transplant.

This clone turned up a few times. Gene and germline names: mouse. CDR3 loop: CASSDGINQDTQYF. The covered CDR3 bases are TGTGCCAGCAGTGATGGGATTAACCAAGACACCCAGTAC. The chain combines TRBV13-3 with TRBJ2-5; no firm D call. The read stops 1 residue short of the end of the CDR3; the missing end is completed from the germline J gene. The CDR3 runs 14 residues. V shed 0 bases and J shed 0 bases, with 5 bases lying between them. Germline V gene lookup returns CDR1 NNHDY and CDR2 SYVADS.

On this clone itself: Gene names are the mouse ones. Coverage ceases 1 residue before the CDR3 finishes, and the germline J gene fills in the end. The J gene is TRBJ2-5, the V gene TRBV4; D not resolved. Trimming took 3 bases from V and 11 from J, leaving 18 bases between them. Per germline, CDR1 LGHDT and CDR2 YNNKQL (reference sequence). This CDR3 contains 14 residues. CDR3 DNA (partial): TGTGCCAGCAGCTACGACCGGCGGGCCTTTGACCAGTAC. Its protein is CASSYDRRAFDQY. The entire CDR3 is CASSYDRRAFDQYF.

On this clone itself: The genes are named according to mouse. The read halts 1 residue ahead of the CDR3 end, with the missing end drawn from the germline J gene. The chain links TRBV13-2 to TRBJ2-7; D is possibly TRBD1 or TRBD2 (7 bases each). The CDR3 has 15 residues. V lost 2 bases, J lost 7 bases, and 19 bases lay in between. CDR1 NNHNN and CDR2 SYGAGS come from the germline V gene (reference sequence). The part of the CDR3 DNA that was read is TGTGCCAGCGGTGACCCAGGGGGGGTATTGGGAGAACAGTAC. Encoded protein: CASGDPGGVLGEQY. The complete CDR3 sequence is CASGDPGGVLGEQYF.

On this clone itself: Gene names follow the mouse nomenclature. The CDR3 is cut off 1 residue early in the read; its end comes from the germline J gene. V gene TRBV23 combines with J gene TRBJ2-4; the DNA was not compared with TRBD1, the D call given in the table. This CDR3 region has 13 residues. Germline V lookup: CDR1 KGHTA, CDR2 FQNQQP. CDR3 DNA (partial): TGCTCCAGCAGTCAATCGCAGGGGGACACCTTGTAC. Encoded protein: CSSSQSQGDTLY. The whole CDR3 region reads CSSSQSQGDTLYF.

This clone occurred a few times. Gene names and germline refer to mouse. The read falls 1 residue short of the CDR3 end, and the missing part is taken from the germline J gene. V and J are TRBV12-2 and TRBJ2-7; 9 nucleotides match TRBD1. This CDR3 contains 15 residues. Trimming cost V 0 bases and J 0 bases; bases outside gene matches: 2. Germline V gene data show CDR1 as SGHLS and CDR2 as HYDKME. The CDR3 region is CASSLGTGSSYEQYF. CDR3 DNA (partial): TGTGCCAGCTCTCTCGGGACAGGGAGCTCCTATGAACAGTAC.

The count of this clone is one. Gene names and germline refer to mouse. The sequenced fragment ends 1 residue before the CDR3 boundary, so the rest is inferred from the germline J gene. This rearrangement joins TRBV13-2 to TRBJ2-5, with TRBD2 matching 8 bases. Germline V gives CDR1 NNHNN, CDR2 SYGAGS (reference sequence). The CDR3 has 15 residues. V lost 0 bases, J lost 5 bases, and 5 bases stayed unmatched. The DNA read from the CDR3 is TGTGCCAGCGGTGATGCCCTCGACTGGGGAGACACCCAGTAC. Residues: CASGDALDWGDTQY. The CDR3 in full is CASGDALDWGDTQYF.

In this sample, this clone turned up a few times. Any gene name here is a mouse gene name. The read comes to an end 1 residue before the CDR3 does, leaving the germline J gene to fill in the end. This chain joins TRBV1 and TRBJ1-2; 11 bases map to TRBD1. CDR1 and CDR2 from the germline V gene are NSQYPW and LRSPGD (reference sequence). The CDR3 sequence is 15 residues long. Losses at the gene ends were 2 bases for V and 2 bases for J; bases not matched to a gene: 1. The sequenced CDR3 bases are TGCACCTGCAGTGCAAGGGACAGGGGGAACTCCGACTACACC. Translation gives CTCSARDRGNSDYT. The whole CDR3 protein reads CTCSARDRGNSDYTF.

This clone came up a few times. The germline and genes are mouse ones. Partial CDR3 DNA: TGTGCCAGCAGTCTCCTCTCCTATGAACAGTAC. Protein product: CASSLLSYEQY. The whole CDR3 reads CASSLLSYEQYF. The chain is built from TRBV26 and TRBJ2-7; D not resolved. The read terminates 1 residue ahead of where the CDR3 ends, so the germline J gene completes it. V gave up 3 bases and J gave up 0 bases, with 3 bases separating them. Per the germline V gene, CDR1 is KGHPV and CDR2 is FQNQEV (reference sequence). This CDR3 has 12 residues.

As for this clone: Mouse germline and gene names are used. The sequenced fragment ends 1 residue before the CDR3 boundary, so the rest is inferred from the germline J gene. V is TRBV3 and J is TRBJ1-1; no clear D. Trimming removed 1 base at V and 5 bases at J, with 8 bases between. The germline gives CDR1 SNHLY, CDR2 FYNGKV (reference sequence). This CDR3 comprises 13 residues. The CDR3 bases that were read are TGTGCCAGCAGCTTAGACGGATTAACAGAAGTCTTC. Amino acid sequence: CASSLDGLTEVF. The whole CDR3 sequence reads CASSLDGLTEVFF.

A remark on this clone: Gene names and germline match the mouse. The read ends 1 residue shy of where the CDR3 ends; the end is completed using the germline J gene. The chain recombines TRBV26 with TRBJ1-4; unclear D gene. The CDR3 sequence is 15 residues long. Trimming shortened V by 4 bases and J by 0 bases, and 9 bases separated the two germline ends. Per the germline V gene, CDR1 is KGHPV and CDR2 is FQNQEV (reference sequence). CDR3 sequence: CASSPRQISNERLFF. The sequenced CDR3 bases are TGTGCCAGCAGTCCCCGGCAGATTTCCAACGAAAGATTATTT.

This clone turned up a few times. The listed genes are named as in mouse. The CDR3: CASSLRGRGTGQLYF. CDR3 DNA (partial): TGTGCCAGCAGCTTAAGGGGGCGAGGCACCGGGCAGCTCTAC. The chain is built from TRBV3 and TRBJ2-2, with TRBD1 as a possible D gene (7 bases). The read ends 1 residue early relative to the CDR3; the germline J gene fills the gap. The CDR3 has 15 amino acids. Looked up from germline, CDR1 is SNHLY and CDR2 is FYNGKV (reference sequence). Between the trimmed V and J ends, which lost 2 bases and 4 bases, there was a span of 11 bases.

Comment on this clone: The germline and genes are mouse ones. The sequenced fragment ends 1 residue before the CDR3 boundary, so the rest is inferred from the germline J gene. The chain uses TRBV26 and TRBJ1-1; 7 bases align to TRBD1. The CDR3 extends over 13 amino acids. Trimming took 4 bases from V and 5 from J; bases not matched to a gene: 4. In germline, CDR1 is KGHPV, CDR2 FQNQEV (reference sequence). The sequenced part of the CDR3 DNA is TGTGCCAGCAGTCACAGGGGTGGGACAGAAGTCTTC. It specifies CASSHRGGTEVF. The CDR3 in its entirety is CASSHRGGTEVFF.

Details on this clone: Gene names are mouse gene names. The CDR3 is CASSDGGGHTGQLYF. CDR3 DNA (partial): TGTGCCAGCAGTGATGGGGGGGGCCACACCGGGCAGCTCTAC. This chain uses TRBV13-1 with TRBJ2-2; TRBD2 aligns across 8 bases. The read ends 1 residue before the CDR3 terminus; that terminus is restored from the germline J gene. Germline V gene data show CDR1 as NSHNY and CDR2 as SYGAGN. The CDR3 has 15 amino acids. The V gene end was trimmed by 0 bases and the J gene end by 3 bases; junction bases not matched to a gene: 1.

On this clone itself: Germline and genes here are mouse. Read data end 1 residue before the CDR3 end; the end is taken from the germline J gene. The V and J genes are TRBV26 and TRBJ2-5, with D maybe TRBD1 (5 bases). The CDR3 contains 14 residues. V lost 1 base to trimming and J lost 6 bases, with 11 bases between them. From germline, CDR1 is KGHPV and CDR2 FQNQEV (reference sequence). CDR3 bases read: TGTGCCAGCAGTCTGTACGGGGAGGGGGACACCCAGTAC. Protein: CASSLYGEGDTQY. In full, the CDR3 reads CASSLYGEGDTQYF. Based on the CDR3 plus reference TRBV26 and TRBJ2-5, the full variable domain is NSKVIQTPRYLVKGQGQKAKMRCIPEKGHPVVFWYQQNKNNEFKFLINFQNQEVLQQIDMTEKRFSAECPSNSPCSLEIQSSEAGDSALYLCASSLYGEGDTQYFGPGTRLLVL.

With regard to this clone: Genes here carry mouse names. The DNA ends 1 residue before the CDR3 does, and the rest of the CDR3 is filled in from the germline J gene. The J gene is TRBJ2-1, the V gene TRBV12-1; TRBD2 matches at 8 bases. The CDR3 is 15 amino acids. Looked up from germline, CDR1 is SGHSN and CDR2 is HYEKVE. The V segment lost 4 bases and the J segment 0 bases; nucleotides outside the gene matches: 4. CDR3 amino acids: CASSLWGVNYAEQFF. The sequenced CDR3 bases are TGTGCCAGCTCCCTCTGGGGGGTTAACTATGCTGAGCAGTTC.

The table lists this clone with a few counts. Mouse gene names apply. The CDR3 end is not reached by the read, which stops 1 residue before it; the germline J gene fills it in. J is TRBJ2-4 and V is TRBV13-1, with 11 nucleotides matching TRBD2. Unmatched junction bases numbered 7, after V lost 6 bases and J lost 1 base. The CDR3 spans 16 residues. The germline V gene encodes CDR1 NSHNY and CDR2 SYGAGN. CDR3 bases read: TGTGCCAGCACCCCCGGGACTGGGGGAGGTCAAAACACCTTGTAC. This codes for CASTPGTGGGQNTLY. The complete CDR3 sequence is CASTPGTGGGQNTLYF.

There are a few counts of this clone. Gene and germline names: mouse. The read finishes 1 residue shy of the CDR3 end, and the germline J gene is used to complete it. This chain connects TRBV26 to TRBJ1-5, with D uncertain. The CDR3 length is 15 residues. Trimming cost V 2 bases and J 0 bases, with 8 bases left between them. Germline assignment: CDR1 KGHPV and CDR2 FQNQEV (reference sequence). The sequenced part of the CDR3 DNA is TGTGCCAGCAGTCTGACGGAAAATAACAACCAGGCTCCGCTT. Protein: CASSLTENNNQAPL. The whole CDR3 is CASSLTENNNQAPLF.

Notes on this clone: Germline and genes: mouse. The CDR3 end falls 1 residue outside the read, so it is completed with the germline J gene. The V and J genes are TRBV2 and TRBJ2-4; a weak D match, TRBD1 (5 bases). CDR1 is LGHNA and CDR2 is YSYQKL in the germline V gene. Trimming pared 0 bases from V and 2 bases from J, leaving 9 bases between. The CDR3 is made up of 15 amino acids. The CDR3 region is CASSQEGQLQNTLYF. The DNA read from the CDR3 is TGTGCCAGCAGCCAAGAAGGACAACTTCAAAACACCTTGTAC.

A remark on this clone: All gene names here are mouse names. The CDR3 bases that were read are TGTGCCAGCAGGGGACAGGGGGCGGGAGAACAGTAC. Translation gives CASRGQGAGEQY. The CDR3 in its entirety is CASRGQGAGEQYF. The chain recombines TRBV13-1 with TRBJ2-7; TRBD1 matches 12 bases. The read halts 1 residue ahead of the CDR3 end, with the missing end drawn from the germline J gene. The CDR3 runs to 13 residues. Germline lookup yields CDR1 NSHNY and CDR2 SYGAGN. Trimming at V came to 5 bases and at J to 7 bases, leaving 4 bases not matched to a gene.

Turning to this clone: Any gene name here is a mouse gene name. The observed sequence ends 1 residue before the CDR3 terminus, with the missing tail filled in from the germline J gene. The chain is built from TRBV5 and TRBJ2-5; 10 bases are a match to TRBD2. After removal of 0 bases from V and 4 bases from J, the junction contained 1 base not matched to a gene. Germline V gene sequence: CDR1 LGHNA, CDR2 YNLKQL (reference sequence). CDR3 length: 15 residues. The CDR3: CASSQDGLGEDTQYF. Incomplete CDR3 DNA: TGTGCCAGCAGCCAAGACGGACTGGGGGAAGACACCCAGTAC.